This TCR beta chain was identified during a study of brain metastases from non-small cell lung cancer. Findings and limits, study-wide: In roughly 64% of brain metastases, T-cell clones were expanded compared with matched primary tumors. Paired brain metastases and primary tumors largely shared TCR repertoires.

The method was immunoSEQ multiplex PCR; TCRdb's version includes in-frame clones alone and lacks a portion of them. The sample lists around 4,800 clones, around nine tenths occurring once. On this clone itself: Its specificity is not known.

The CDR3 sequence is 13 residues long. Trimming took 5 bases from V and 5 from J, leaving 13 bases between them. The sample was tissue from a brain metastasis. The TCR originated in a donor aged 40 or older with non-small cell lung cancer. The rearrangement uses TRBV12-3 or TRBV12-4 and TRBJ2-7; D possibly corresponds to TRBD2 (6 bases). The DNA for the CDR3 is TGTGCCAGCAGTCTGCTAGCGACCCACGAGCAGTACTTC. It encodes CASSLLATHEQYF.